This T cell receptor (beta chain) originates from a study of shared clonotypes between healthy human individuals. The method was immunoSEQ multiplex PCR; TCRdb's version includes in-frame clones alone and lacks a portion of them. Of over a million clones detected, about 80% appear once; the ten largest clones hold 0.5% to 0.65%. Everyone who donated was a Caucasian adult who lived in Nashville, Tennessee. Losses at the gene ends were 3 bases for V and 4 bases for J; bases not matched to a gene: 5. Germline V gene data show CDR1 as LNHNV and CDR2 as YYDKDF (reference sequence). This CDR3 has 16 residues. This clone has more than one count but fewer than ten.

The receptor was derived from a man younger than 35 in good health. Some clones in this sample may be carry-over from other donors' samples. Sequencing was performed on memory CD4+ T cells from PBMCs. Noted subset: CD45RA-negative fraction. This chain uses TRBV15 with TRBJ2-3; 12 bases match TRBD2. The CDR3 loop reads CATSSSSGRVADTQYF. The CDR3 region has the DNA TGTGCCACCAGCAGTTCTAGCGGGAGGGTGGCAGATACGCAGTATTTT.